This T cell receptor beta chain was observed in a study of vaccination and CD4 T cells after COVID-19 (dated by TCRdb to 2021 to 2024). For context, the study as a whole: In the convalescent cohort there were six males and four females, among whom were two Hispanic individuals, seven Caucasians, two Asians and one multiracial person. Participants got two doses of the Pfizer-BioNTech BNT162b2 vaccine (n=8) or two doses of the Moderna mRNA-1273 vaccine (n=2). Post-COVID blood samples were collected from convalescent patients a median of around 96 days after diagnosis, with a range of about 30 to 170 days. The time from the second vaccine dose to post-vaccine blood sampling had a median of roughly 70 days and ranged from about 14 to 241 days. The cultures were stimulated with overlapping spike peptide pools from SARS-CoV-2 and from the common cold coronaviruses HCoV-NL63, HCoV-OC43 and HCoV-229E. Control cultures used a CEFX viral epitope pool as positive control, an HIV-1 Nef peptide pool as negative control, or no peptide. In ten to eleven COVID-19 convalescent patients and 4 infection-naive healthy vaccine recipients, researchers compared the spike-specific CD4+ TCR repertoire from before mRNA vaccination with the repertoire from after. At the TCR clonotype level, an earlier paper using these donors assessed memory CD4+ T cell crossreactivity between SARS-CoV-2 and common cold coronavirus spike proteins.

Libraries came from PCR. DNA from cultured CD4+ T cells was subjected to TCR sequencing with the Oncomine TCR Beta short-read assay at the Johns Hopkins FTIC core. The QIAamp micro DNA kit was used to extract genomic DNA from the cultured CD4+ T cells. The Oncomine TCR Beta libraries from cultured CD4+ T cells were pooled using unique dual indexes and then sequenced on an Illumina iSeq 100. As for the authors' bioinformatics: Non-productive sequences were filtered out, and CDR3s that did not start with C, did not end with F or W, or were shorter than 7 amino acids were discarded. Antigen-specific clonotypes were identified with the MANAFEST web application by comparing peptide-stimulated wells with reference and other culture wells. An FDR below 0.05, an odds ratio above 5, and a productive frequency above 0.1% in at least two of three replicate wells were required for clones to be considered positive. Cross-reactive clonotypes were defined as significantly expanded in both SARS-CoV-2 spike wells and at least one common cold coronavirus spike condition. Levenshtein distances (stringdist) and unrooted phylogenetic trees (ape) in R version 3.6.1 were used to assess CDR3 homology. TCRdb handled the public reads itself, with Q25 trimming in fastp and clone calling in MiXCR, and kept productive beta chains. A single entry per CDR3 protein holds the most common genes and DNA from its merged rows. The V and J calls were not made by the authors but by TCRdb's processing. The sample data list 6,500 or so distinct CDR3 sequences, and roughly 50% of these were observed just once. Together, the top ten hold 30% to 40% of the sample.

The treatment or condition label here, explained by the study, means: roughly 11-day PBMC culture with coronavirus spike peptide pools or control peptides (ViraFEST assay). CD4+ T cells from unexposed donors were collected before the COVID-19 pandemic (2011-2018). The ViraFEST assay, used in the study, expanded antigen-specific T cells with peptide pools and then identified the expanded clonotypes through TCR sequencing. Approximately 2.1 million PBMCs per well were cultured in IMDM with approximately 5.5% human AB serum and about 9.2 IU/ml IL-2, plus 10 ug/ml peptide pools. On days 3 and 7, half of the culture medium was replaced with fresh IL-2-containing medium. Once the cells had been in culture for around ten days, the EasySep CD4+ T cell isolation kit was used to isolate CD4+ T cells by negative selection. As far as cell numbers permitted, CD4+ T cells from unexposed donors were tested for reactivity against SARS-CoV-2 S and N as well as four spike pools from common cold coronaviruses. PBMCs were separated from whole blood using Ficoll-Paque Plus gradient centrifugation and then either used fresh or cryopreserved at -140C. Triplicate wells were generally used for each culture condition. The leukapheresis product used for the unexposed donors was purchased from a commercial source.

Points the paper makes about the study in general: Among the post-vaccine SARS-CoV-2-reactive clones in convalescent patients, a median around 90% showed up only after vaccination, which suggests vaccine-specific priming. Although the median number of SARS-CoV-2-reactive clonotypes went up from fewer than 25 after infection to 35 to 40 after vaccination, the increase was not significant. In convalescent patients, nearly all vaccine-specific clones (304 of 307) were found to be mono-reactive for SARS-CoV-2 spike rather than cross-reactive with common cold coronaviruses. Only a relatively small number of convalescent patients were included in the study, and early timepoints following natural infection were not analyzed.

This clonotype was counted between two and nine times. Its antigen remains undetermined. Base quality data are lacking; no much larger clone is found one base away. Taken from the germline V gene (reference sequence), the CDR1 and CDR2 loops are DFQATT and SNEGSKA. Trimming removed 1 base from V and 7 bases from J; the gene matches leave 6 bases unexplained. The CDR3 covers 15 residues, taking in both the cysteine and the phenylalanine. The sequence is cut down to CDR3 DNA, 45 bases in frame from base 1. The V gene is TRBV20-1 and the J gene is TRBJ2-2, with 10 bases aligning to TRBD2. This receptor was taken from a human donor in good health. Sequences were obtained from CD4+ T cells from blood, cultured in vitro. The CDR3 reads CSARALAGAGGELFF. The DNA sequence is as follows: TGCAGTGCTAGAGCCCTAGCGGGGGCGGGCGGGGAGCTGTTTTTT.